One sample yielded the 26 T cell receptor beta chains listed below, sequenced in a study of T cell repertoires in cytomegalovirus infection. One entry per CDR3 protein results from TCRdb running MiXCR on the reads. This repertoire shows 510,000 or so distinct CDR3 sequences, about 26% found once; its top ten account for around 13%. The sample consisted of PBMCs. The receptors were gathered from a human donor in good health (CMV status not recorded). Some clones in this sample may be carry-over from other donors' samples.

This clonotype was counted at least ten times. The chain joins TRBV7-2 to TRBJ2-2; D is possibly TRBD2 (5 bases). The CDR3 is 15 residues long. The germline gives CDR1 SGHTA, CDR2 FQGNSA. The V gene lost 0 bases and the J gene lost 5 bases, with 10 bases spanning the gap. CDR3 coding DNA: TGTGCCAGCAGCTTAGCGGGAGAGAAGACCGGGGAGCTGTTTTTT. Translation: CASSLAGEKTGELFF.

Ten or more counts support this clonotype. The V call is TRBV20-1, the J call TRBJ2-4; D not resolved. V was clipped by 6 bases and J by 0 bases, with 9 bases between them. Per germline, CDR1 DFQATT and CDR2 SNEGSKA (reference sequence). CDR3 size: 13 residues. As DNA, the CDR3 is TGCAGTGCCGGAGCGATAGCCAAAAACATTCAGTACTTC. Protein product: CSAGAIAKNIQYF.

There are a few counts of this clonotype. CDR3 in DNA: TGTGCCAGCAGCGTAGACAGGACAGAATCACCCCTCCACTTT. This gives the protein CASSVDRTESPLHF. The chain uses TRBV9 and TRBJ1-6, with TRBD1 as a possible D gene (6 bases). CDR3 length: 14 amino acids. The V end lost 0 bases, the J end lost 10 bases, and 11 bases lay between the germline ends. CDR1 SGDLS and CDR2 YYNGEE come from the germline V gene.

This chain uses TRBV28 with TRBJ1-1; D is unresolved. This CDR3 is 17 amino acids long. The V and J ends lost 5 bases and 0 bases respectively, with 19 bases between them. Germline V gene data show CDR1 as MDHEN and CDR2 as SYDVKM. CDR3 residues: CASSSLGRQPMNTEAFF. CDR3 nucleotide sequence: TGTGCCAGCAGTAGCCTTGGTCGGCAGCCAATGAACACTGAAGCTTTCTTT.

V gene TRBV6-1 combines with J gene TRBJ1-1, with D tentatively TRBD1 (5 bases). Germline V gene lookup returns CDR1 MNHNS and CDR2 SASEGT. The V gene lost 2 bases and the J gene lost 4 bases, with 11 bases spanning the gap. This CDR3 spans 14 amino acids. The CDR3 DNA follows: TGTGCCAGCAGTGAATCTTTGGGGGGCACTGAAGCTTTCTTT. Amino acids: CASSESLGGTEAFF.

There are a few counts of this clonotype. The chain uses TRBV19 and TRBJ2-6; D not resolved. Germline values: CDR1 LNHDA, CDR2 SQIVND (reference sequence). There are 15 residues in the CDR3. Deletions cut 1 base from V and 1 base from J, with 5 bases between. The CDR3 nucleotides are TGTGCCAGTAGTATAGCTAGTTCTGGGGCCAACGTCCTGACTTTC. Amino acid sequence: CASSIASSGANVLTF.

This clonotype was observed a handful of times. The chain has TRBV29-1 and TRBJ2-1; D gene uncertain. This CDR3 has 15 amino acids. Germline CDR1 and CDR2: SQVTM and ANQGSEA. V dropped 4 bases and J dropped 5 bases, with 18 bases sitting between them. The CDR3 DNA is TGCAGCGTTGGGGCCTCTAGGGTGTTTCACAATGAGCAGTTCTTC. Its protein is CSVGASRVFHNEQFF.

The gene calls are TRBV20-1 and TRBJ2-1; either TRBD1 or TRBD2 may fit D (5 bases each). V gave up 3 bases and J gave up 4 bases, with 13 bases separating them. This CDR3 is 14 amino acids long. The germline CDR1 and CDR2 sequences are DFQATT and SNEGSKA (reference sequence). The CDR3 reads CSARRGTAYNEQFF. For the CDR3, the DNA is TGCAGTGCTAGGAGAGGGACGGCATACAATGAGCAGTTCTTC.

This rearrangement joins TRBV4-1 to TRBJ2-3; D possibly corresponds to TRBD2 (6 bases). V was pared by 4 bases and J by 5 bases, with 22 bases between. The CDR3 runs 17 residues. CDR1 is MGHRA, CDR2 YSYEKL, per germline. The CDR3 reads CASSLSPFGGQRDTQYF. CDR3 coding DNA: TGCGCCAGCAGCCTAAGCCCTTTCGGAGGGCAAAGAGATACGCAGTATTTT.

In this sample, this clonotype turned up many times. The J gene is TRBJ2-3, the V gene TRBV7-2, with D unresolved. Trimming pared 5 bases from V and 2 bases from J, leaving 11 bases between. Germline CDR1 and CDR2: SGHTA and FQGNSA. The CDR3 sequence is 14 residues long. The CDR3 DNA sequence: TGTGCCAGCAGCGCTAGGCGGCACACAGATACGCAGTATTTT. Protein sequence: CASSARRHTDTQYF.

The CDR3 DNA reads as TGTGCCAGCAGTTACTCGGAGGGGCCCCAGCATTTT. As protein: CASSYSEGPQHF. V gene TRBV6-6 combines with J gene TRBJ1-5; no clear D. Germline V gives CDR1 MNHNY, CDR2 SVGAGI (reference sequence). V lost 0 bases to trimming and J lost 9 bases, with 6 bases between them. The CDR3 contains 12 residues.

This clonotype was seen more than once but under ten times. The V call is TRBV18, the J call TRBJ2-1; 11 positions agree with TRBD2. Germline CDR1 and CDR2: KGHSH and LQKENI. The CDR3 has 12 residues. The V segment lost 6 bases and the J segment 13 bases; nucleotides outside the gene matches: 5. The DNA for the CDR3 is TGTGCCAGCTCTCTCCTAGCGGGAGGTCAGTTCTTC. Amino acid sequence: CASSLLAGGQFF.

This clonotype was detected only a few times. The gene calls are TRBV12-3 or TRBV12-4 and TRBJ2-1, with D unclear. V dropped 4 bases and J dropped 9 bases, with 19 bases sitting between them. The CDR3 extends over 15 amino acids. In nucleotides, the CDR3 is TGTGCCAGCAGTTATGGGCCTTTCCGGGTGGGTGAGCAGTTCTTC. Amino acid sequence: CASSYGPFRVGEQFF.

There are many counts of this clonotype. CDR3: CASSLFENTEAFF. Here the CDR3 DNA reads TGTGCCAGCAGCTTATTCGAGAATACGGAAGCTTTCTTT. This chain connects TRBV7-3 to TRBJ1-1; D gene ambiguous. This CDR3 spans 13 amino acids. Germline CDR1 and CDR2: SGHTA and FQGTGA. With 2 bases removed from V and 8 bases from J, the gap between germline ends came to 12 bases. Together with reference TRBV7-3 and TRBJ1-1, the CDR3 gives the full variable domain: GAGVSQTPSNKVTEKGKYVELRCDPISGHTALYWYRQSLGQGPEFLIYFQGTGAADDSGLPNDRFFAVRPEGSVSTLKIQRTERGDSAVYLCASSLFENTEAFFGQGTRLTVV.

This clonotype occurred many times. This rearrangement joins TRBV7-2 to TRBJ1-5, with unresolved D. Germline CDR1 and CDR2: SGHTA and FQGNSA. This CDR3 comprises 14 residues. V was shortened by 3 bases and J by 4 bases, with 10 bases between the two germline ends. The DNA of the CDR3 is TGTGCCAGCAGCTTCAGAGGGTTAAATCAGCCCCAGCATTTT. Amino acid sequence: CASSFRGLNQPQHF.

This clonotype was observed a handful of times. The CDR3 nucleotides are TGTGCCAGCACCGAACAGGGACGGTTCTACGAGCAGTACTTC. It translates to CASTEQGRFYEQYF. V gene TRBV2 combines with J gene TRBJ2-7; maybe TRBD1 (6 bases). The CDR3 consists of 14 residues. Per germline, CDR1 SNHLY and CDR2 FYNNEI. V lost 7 bases to trimming and J lost 3 bases, with 16 bases between them.

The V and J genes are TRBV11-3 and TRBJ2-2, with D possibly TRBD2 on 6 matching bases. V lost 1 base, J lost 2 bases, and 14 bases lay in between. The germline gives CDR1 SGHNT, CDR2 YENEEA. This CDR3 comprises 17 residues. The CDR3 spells CASSLGEGLLNTGELFF. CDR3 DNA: TGTGCCAGCAGCTTAGGAGAGGGACTCCTAAACACCGGGGAGCTGTTTTTT.

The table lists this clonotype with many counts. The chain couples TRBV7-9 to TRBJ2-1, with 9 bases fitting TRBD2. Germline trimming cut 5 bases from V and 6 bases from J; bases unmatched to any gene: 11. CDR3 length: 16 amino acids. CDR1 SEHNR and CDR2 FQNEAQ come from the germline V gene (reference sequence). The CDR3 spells CASSPLPGLALNEQFF. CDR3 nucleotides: TGTGCCAGCAGCCCTCTGCCGGGACTAGCACTCAATGAGCAGTTCTTC.

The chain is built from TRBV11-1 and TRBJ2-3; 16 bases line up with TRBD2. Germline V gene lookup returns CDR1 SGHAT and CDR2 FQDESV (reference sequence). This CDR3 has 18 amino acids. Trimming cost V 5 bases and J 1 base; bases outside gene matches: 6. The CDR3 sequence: CASSPPGLAGGGTDTQYF. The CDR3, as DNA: TGTGCCAGCAGCCCACCGGGACTAGCGGGAGGGGGCACAGATACGCAGTATTTT.

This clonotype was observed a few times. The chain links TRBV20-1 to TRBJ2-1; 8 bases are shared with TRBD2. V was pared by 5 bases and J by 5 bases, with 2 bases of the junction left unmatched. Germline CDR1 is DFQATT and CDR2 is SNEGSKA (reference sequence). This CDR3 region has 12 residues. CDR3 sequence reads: CSALAGNNEQFF. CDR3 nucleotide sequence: TGCAGTGCTTTAGCGGGGAACAATGAGCAGTTCTTC.

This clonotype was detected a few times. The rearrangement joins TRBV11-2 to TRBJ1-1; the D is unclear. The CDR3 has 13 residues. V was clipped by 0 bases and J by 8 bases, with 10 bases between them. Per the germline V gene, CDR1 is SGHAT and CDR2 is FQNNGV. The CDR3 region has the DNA TGTGCCAGCAGCTTAGACGGCGCCGTGGAAGCTTTCTTT. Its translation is CASSLDGAVEAFF.

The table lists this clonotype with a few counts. The CDR3 here is CSALPAAGEREQYF. The CDR3 DNA reads as TGCAGTGCTCTCCCGGCAGCGGGAGAGCGGGAGCAGTACTTC. V gene TRBV20-1 combines with J gene TRBJ2-7, with TRBD2 matching over 8 bases. Germline-derived CDR1 and CDR2 are DFQATT and SNEGSKA (reference sequence). V was clipped by 5 bases and J by 7 bases; unmatched bases: 13. This CDR3 is built from 14 residues.

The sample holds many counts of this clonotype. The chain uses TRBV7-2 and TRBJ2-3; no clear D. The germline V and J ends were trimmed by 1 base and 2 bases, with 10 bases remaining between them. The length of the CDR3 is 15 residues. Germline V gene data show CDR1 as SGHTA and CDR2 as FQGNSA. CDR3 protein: CASSLGGSYTDTQYF. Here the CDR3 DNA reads TGTGCCAGCAGCTTAGGGGGAAGCTACACAGATACGCAGTATTTT.

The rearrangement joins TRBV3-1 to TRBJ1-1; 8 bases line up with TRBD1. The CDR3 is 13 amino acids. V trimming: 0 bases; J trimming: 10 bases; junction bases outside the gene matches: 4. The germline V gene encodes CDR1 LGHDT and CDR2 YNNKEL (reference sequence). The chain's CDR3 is CASSQDADRAAFF. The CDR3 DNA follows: TGTGCCAGCAGCCAAGATGCGGACAGGGCAGCTTTCTTT.

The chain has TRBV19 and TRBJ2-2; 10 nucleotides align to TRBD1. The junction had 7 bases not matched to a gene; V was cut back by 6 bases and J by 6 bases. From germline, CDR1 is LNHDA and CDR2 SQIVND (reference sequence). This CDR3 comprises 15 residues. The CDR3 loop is CASSPDRGHAGELFF. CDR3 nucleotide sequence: TGTGCCAGTAGCCCAGACAGGGGGCACGCCGGGGAGCTGTTTTTT.

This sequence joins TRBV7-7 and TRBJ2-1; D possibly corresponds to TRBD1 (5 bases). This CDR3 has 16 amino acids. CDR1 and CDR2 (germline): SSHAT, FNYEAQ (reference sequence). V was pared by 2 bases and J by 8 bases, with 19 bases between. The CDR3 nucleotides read TGTGCCAGCAGCTTACTCGACAGTACTTCAAGGGATGAGCAGTTCTTC. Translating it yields CASSLLDSTSRDEQFF.